The next 5 T cell receptor beta chains were all read from a single sample in a study of T cells in localized non-small cell lung cancer. The repertoire was sequenced with immunoSEQ multiplex PCR; TCRdb's copy has only in-frame clones and lacks some. The sample carries roughly 24,000 clones, roughly 80% recorded once. Sequencing was performed on peripheral blood, taken before any cancer treatment. The receptor set was obtained from a man between 40 and 75 years old with stage III squamous cell lung carcinoma.

This chain uses TRBV6-1 with TRBJ1-3, with D unresolved. The germline gives CDR1 MNHNS, CDR2 SASEGT. The CDR3 loop spans 15 amino acids. The V gene lost 0 bases and the J gene lost 3 bases, with 9 bases spanning the gap. CDR3 residues: CASSEANSFGNTIYF. CDR3 DNA sequence: TGTGCCAGCAGTGAAGCGAACAGTTTTGGAAACACCATATATTTT.

The chain recombines TRBV5-1 with TRBJ2-3; TRBD2 aligns across 10 bases. V lost 3 bases, J lost 3 bases, and 1 base stayed unmatched. In germline, CDR1 is SGHRS, CDR2 YFSETQ. This CDR3 has 14 amino acids. The CDR3 reads CASSSSGGTDTQYF. DNA of the CDR3: TGCGCCAGCAGCTCTAGCGGGGGAACAGATACGCAGTATTTT. Full variable domain (remainder filled in from reference TRBV5-1 and TRBJ2-3): KAGVTQTPRYLIKTRGQQVTLSCSPISGHRSVSWYQQTPGQGLQFLFEYFSETQRNKGNFPGRFSGRQFSNSRSEMNVSTLELGDSALYLCASSSSGGTDTQYFGPGTRLTVL.

The chain joins TRBV18 to TRBJ2-7; 7 nucleotides line up with TRBD2. Germline CDR1 and CDR2: KGHSH and LQKENI. CDR3 length equals 14 residues. The ends lost 2 bases at V and 2 bases at J; junction bases unmatched: 3. The CDR3: CASSPGGTTYEQYF. For the CDR3, the DNA is TGTGCCAGCTCACCAGGTGGGACTACCTACGAGCAGTACTTC.

This clone has just a few counts. V and J are TRBV11-3 and TRBJ2-7; maybe TRBD2 (6 bases). Germline V gives CDR1 SGHNT, CDR2 YENEEA. The CDR3 is made up of 12 amino acids. V lost 5 bases and J 5 bases, leaving 10 bases between the germline ends. CDR3 in DNA: TGTGCCAGCAGCCAGTGGGGGGACGAGCAGTACTTC. It specifies CASSQWGDEQYF.

The V call is TRBV5-4, the J call TRBJ2-3; 7 bases map to TRBD1. Germline CDR1 SGHNT, CDR2 YYREEE (reference sequence). The CDR3 runs 13 residues. V shed 0 bases, J shed 5 bases, and the junction held 0 bases outside the gene matches. CDR3 DNA sequence: TGTGCCAGCAGCTTGGCAGGGGGAGATACGCAGTATTTT. This sequence encodes CASSLAGGDTQYF.